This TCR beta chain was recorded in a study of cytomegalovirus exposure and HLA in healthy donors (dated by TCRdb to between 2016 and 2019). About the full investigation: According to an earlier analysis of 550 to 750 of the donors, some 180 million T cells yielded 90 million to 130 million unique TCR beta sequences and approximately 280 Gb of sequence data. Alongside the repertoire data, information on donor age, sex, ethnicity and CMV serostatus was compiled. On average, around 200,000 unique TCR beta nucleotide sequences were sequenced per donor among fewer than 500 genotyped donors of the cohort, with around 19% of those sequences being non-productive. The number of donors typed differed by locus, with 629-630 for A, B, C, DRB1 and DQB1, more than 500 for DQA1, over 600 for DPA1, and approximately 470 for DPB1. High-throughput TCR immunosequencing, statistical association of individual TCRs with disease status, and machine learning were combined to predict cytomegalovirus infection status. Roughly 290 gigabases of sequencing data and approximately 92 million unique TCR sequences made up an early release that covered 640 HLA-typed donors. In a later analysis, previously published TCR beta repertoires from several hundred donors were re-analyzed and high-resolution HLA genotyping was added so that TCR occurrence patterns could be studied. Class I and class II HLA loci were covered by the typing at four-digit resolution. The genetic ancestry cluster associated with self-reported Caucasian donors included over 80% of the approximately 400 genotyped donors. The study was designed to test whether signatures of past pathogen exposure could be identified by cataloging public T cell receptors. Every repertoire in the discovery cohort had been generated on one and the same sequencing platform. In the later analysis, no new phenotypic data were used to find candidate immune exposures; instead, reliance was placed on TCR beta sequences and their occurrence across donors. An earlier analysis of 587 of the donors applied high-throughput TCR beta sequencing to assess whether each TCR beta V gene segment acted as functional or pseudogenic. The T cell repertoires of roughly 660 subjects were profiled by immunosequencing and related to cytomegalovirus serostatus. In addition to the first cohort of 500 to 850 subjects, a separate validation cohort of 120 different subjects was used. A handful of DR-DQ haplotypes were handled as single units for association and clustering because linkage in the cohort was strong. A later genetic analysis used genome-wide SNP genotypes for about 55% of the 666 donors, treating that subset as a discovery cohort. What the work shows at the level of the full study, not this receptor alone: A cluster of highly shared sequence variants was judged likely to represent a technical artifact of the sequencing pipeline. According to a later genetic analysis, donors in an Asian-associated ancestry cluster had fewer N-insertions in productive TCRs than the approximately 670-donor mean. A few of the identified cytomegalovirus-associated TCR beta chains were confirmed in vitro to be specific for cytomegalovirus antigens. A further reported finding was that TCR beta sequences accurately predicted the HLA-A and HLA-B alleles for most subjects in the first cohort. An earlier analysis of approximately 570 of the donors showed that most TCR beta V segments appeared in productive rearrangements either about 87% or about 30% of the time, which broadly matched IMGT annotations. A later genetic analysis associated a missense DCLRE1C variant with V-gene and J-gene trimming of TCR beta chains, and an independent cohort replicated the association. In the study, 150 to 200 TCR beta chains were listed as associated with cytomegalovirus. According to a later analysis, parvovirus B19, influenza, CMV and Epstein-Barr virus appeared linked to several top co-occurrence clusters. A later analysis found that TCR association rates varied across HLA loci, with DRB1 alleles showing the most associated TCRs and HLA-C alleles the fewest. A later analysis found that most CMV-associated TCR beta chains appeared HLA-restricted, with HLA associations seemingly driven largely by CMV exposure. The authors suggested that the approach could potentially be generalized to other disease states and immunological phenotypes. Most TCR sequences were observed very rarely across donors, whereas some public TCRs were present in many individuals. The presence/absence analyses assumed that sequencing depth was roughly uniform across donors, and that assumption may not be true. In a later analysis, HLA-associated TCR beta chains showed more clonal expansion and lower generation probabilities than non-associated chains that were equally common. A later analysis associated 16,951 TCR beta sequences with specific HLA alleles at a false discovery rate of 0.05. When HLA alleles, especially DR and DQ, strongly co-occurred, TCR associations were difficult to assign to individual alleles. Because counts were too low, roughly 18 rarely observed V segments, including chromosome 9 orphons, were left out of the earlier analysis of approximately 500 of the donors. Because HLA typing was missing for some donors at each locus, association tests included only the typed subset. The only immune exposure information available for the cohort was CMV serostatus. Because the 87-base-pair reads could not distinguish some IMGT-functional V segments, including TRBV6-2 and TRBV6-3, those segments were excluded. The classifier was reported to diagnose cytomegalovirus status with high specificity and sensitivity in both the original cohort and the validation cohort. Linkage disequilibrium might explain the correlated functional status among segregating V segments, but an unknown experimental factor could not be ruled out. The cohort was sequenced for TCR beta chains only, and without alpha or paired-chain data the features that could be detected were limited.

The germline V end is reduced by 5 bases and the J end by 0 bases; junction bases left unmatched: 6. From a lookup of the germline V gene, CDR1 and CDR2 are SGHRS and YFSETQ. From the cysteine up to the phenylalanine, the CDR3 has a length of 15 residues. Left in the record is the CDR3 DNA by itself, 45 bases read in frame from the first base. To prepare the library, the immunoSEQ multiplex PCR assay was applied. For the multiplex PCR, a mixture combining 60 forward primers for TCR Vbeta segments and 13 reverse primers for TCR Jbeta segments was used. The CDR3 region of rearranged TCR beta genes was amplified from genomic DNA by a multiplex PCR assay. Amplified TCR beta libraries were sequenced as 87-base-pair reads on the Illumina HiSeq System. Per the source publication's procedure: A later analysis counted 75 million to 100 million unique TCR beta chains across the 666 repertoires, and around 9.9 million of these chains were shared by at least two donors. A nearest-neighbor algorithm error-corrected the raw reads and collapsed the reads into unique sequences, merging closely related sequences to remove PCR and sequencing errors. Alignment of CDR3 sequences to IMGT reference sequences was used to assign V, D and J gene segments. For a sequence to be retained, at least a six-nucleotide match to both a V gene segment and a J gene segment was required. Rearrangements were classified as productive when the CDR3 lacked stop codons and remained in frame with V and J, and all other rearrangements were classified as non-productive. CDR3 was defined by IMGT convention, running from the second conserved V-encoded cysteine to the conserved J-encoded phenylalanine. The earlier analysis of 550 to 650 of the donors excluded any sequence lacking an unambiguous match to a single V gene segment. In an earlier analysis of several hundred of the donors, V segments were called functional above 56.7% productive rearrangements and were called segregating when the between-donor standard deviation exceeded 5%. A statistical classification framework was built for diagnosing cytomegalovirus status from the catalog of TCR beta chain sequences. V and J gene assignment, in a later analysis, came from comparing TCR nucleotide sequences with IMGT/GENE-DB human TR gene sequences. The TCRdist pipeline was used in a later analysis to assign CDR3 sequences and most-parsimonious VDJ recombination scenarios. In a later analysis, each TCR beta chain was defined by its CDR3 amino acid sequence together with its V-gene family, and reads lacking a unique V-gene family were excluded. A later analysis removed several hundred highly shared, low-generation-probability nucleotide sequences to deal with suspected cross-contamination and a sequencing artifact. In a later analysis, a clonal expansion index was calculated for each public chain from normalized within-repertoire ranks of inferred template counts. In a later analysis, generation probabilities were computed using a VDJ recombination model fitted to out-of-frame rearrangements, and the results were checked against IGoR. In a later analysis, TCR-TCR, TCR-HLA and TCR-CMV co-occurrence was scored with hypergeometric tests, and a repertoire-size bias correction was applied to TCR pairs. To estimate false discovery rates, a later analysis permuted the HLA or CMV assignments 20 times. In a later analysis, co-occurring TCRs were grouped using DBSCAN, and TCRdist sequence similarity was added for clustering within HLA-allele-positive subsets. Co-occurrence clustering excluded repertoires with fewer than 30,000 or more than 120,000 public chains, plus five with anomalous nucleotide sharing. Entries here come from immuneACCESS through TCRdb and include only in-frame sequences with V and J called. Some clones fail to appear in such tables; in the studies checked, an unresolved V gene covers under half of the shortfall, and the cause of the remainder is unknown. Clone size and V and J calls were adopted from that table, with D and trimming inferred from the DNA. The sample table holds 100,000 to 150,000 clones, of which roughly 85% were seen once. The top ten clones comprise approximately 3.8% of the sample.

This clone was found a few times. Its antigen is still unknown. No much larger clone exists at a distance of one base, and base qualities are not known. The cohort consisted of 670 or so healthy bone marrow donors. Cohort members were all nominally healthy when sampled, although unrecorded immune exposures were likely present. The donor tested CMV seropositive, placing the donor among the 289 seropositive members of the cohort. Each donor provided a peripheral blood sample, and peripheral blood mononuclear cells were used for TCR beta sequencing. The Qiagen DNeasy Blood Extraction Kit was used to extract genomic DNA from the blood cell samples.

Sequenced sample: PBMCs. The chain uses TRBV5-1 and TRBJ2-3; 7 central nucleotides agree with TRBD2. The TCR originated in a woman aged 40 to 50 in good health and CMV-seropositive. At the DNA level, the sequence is TGCGCCAGCAGTGAAGGGACTACCAGCACAGATACGCAGTATTTT. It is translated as CASSEGTTSTDTQYF.